What follows are 27 T cell receptor beta chains derived from one specimen sequenced in a study of T cell responses to AZD1222 COVID-19 vaccine (dated by TCRdb to the early 2020s). What the time point label conveys for this sample: about 28 days (+/-7) after the second vaccine dose. Library prep was done by the immunoSEQ multiplex PCR assay. TCRdb limited this immuneACCESS table to in-frame rearrangements with V and J called. A share of clones is missing; checked studies link under half to unresolved V genes, and the rest is unexplained. Here the sample has approximately 150,000 clones; 80% to 95% occur a single time. The top ten hold 1% to 1.5% of the sample. The specimen comprised peripheral blood, sampled 28 days after the second AZD1222 dose. Every receptor here comes from an adult who received the AZD1222 COVID-19 vaccine.

V and J are TRBV24-1 and TRBJ2-1; 7 bases are a match to TRBD1. This CDR3 has 14 amino acids. The junction had 3 bases not matched to a gene; V was cut back by 4 bases and J by 4 bases. Per the germline V gene, CDR1 is KGHDR and CDR2 is SFDVKD. CDR3 sequence reads: CATSDGQVYNEQFF. The CDR3 nucleotides are TGTGCCACCAGTGACGGACAGGTTTACAATGAGCAGTTCTTC.

This chain links TRBV5-8 with TRBJ2-1; TRBD1 agrees at 11 bases. This CDR3 contains 15 residues. Trimming removed 8 bases from V and 8 bases from J; junction bases left unmatched: 12. Germline CDR1 and CDR2: SGHTS and YDEGEE. CDR3 in DNA: TGTGCCAGGGGAGGACCGGGACAGGGGGTTTATGAGCAGTTCTTC. Translation: CARGGPGQGVYEQFF.

This clone was seen just once. The V and J genes are TRBV24-1 and TRBJ2-7, with D perhaps TRBD1 (5 bases). Between the trimmed V and J ends, which lost 0 bases and 4 bases, there was a span of 15 bases. This CDR3 is built from 16 residues. Germline V CDR1 and CDR2: KGHDR, SFDVKD. In nucleotides, the CDR3 is TGTGCCACCAGTGATTTGTATAGAGCTAGGGGATACGAGCAGTACTTC. Amino acid sequence: CATSDLYRARGYEQYF.

The rearrangement uses TRBV15 and TRBJ1-3; 12 bases are a match to TRBD1. V was pared by 1 base and J by 4 bases, with 14 bases of the junction left unmatched. Germline CDR1 reads LNHNV; CDR2 reads YYDKDF (reference sequence). This CDR3 region has 20 residues. The CDR3 coding sequence is TGTGCCACCAGCAGAGCCTGGACCGGGACAGGGGGCCGCGGGGGAAACACCATATATTTT. Protein: CATSRAWTGTGGRGGNTIYF.

The chain carries TRBV4-1 and TRBJ2-6, with D possibly TRBD1 on 5 matching bases. The CDR3 is made up of 18 amino acids. The V and J ends lost 3 bases and 0 bases respectively, with 15 bases between them. CDR1 MGHRA and CDR2 YSYEKL come from the germline V gene. This CDR3 reads CASSHQGEPGSGANVLTF. Written as DNA, the CDR3 is TGCGCCAGCAGCCACCAAGGGGAACCGGGCTCTGGGGCCAACGTCCTGACTTTC.

The V call is TRBV7-2, the J call TRBJ1-5; weak D call: TRBD1 (6 bases). Trimming removed 3 bases from V and 6 bases from J, with 12 bases in between. Germline V gene lookup returns CDR1 SGHTA and CDR2 FQGNSA. This CDR3 region has 14 residues. CDR3 region: CASSFRDNPQPQHF. DNA of the CDR3: TGTGCCAGCAGCTTCCGGGACAACCCTCAGCCCCAGCATTTT.

This clone was seen only a few times. The rearrangement joins TRBV9 to TRBJ2-7; D remains ambiguous. The CDR3 loop spans 14 amino acids. Germline loops: CDR1 SGDLS, CDR2 YYNGEE. V lost 4 bases and J lost 2, with 13 bases in between. CDR3 region: CASSPQDTAYEQYF. Written as DNA, the CDR3 is TGTGCCAGCAGCCCCCAAGACACTGCCTACGAGCAGTACTTC.

The rearrangement joins TRBV18 to TRBJ1-1, with D uncertain. CDR1 and CDR2 from the germline V gene are KGHSH and LQKENI. The CDR3 extends over 15 amino acids. Trimming took off 3 bases at V and 1 base at J, with 12 bases between the two ends. As DNA, the CDR3 is TGTGCCAGCTCACCCCCGTGGAGGGAGAACACTGAAGCTTTCTTT. Protein: CASSPPWRENTEAFF.

The chain links TRBV5-5 to TRBJ2-2; D might be TRBD1 (5 bases). The CDR3 has 15 residues. Germline-derived CDR1 and CDR2 are SGHKS and YYEKEE (reference sequence). V lost 5 bases and J lost 2, with 13 bases in between. In nucleotides, the CDR3 is TGTGCCAGCAGACTATATGGGGCTAACACCGGGGAGCTGTTTTTT. It yields the protein CASRLYGANTGELFF.

The rearrangement links TRBV19 to TRBJ1-6; perhaps TRBD1 as D (5 bases). Germline V CDR1 and CDR2: LNHDA, SQIVND (reference sequence). CDR3 length equals 12 residues. The CDR3 sequence: CATEGDNSPLHF. The CDR3 DNA sequence: TGTGCTACTGAAGGGGATAATTCACCCCTCCACTTT. Full variable domain (outside the CDR3, taken from reference TRBV19 and TRBJ1-6): DGGITQSPKYLFRKEGQNVTLSCEQNLNHDAMYWYRQDPGQGLRLIYYSQIVNDFQKGDIAEGYSVSREKKESFPLTVTSAQKNPTAFYLCATEGDNSPLHFGNGTRLTVT.

This clone was detected only once. The gene calls are TRBV28 and TRBJ1-1; 9 bases are shared with TRBD1. The V gene end was trimmed by 7 bases and the J gene end by 1 base; junction bases not matched to a gene: 10. Germline lookup yields CDR1 MDHEN and CDR2 SYDVKM. This CDR3 is 16 amino acids long. Here the CDR3 DNA reads TGTGCCAGCAAACCACATCAGGGACAGGGGAACACTGAAGCTTTCTTT. It encodes CASKPHQGQGNTEAFF.

The J gene is TRBJ1-5, the V gene TRBV19; 9 bases are shared with TRBD1. Germline V lookup: CDR1 LNHDA, CDR2 SQIVND (reference sequence). Trimming took 8 bases from V and 4 from J; bases not matched to a gene: 12. There are 16 residues in the CDR3. CDR3 nucleotide sequence: TGTGCCAGTCACAGCCCGAGGACAGGGGTGAATCAGCCCCAGCATTTT. Its protein is CASHSPRTGVNQPQHF.

The chain employs TRBV9 and TRBJ1-1; the D gene is possibly TRBD1 (6 bases). With 4 bases removed from V and 1 base from J, the gap between germline ends came to 20 bases. There are 17 residues in the CDR3. The germline CDR1 and CDR2 sequences are SGDLS and YYNGEE. CDR3 nucleotide sequence: TGTGCCAGCAGCTCGGGGGCTTTAGGACTGAAGAACACTGAAGCTTTCTTT. This codes for CASSSGALGLKNTEAFF.

The rearrangement joins TRBV2 to TRBJ1-3, with D possibly being TRBD1 (5 bases). The ends were cut back, 5 bases at V and 0 bases at J, with 8 bases in the middle. CDR3 size: 14 residues. Germline CDR1 SNHLY, CDR2 FYNNEI. The DNA of the CDR3 is TGTGCCAGCAGTATGCAGGGCTCTGGAAACACCATATATTTT. This codes for CASSMQGSGNTIYF.

V gene TRBV15 combines with J gene TRBJ2-3; the D gene is possibly TRBD2 (6 bases). Per germline, CDR1 LNHNV and CDR2 YYDKDF (reference sequence). This CDR3 is 14 amino acids long. V lost 1 base to trimming and J lost 9 bases, with 14 bases between them. The CDR3 protein is CATSRGRRGETQYF. The CDR3 DNA follows: TGTGCCACCAGCAGAGGGAGGCGGGGAGAGACGCAGTATTTT. Together with reference TRBV15 and TRBJ2-3, the CDR3 gives the full variable domain: DAMVIQNPRYQVTQFGKPVTLSCSQTLNHNVMYWYQQKSSQAPKLLFHYYDKDFNNEADTPDNFQSRRPNTSFCFLDIRSPGLGDTAMYLCATSRGRRGETQYFGPGTRLTVL.

V gene TRBV16 combines with J gene TRBJ1-6, with 7 bases identical to TRBD1. Germline values: CDR1 KGHSY, CDR2 FQNENV. V lost 4 bases to trimming and J lost 5 bases; unmatched junction nucleotides: 8. This CDR3 is built from 16 residues. The CDR3 nucleotides are TGTGCCAGCAGCCGCAACAGGGGTCGCAATAATTCACCCCTCCACTTT. Encoded protein: CASSRNRGRNNSPLHF.

CDR3 nucleotides: TGTGCCAGCAGTTTCCGCTATGGCTACACCTTC. Translated: CASSFRYGYTF. V usage is TRBV12-3 or TRBV12-4 and J usage is TRBJ1-2, with no clear D. The CDR3 runs to 11 residues. Trimming took off 3 bases at V and 4 bases at J, with 3 bases between the two ends.

The V call is TRBV5-1, the J call TRBJ2-3; 8 nucleotides align to TRBD2. The CDR3 is 14 amino acids. V shed 3 bases and J 5 bases; nucleotides not matched to a gene: 5. The germline CDR1 and CDR2 sequences are SGHRS and YFSETQ. The CDR3 loop is CASSSVAGGDTQYF. For the CDR3, the DNA is TGCGCCAGCAGCTCGGTGGCGGGGGGAGATACGCAGTATTTT.

The gene calls are TRBV5-8 and TRBJ2-1; TRBD2 aligns across 9 bases. This CDR3 region has 16 residues. Trimming took 3 bases from V and 9 from J; bases not matched to a gene: 13. Germline loops: CDR1 SGHTS, CDR2 YDEGEE. The DNA for the CDR3 is TGTGCCAGCAGCTCTGTGGGGCTAAGCGGGAGGTTTGAGCAGTTCTTC. Its protein is CASSSVGLSGRFEQFF.

This chain links TRBV15 with TRBJ2-1; 8 bases map to TRBD2. Unmatched junction bases numbered 9, after V lost 1 base and J lost 13 bases. Germline V gene lookup returns CDR1 LNHNV and CDR2 YYDKDF (reference sequence). CDR3 length: 14 residues. The CDR3 DNA reads as TGTGCCACCAGCAGAGGAGCGGGAGCCTTGATACAGTTCTTC. Residues: CATSRGAGALIQFF.

The V call is TRBV11-2, the J call TRBJ2-3; no firm D call. Deletions cut 0 bases from V and 2 bases from J, with 9 bases between. This CDR3 contains 15 residues. Germline V lookup: CDR1 SGHAT, CDR2 FQNNGV. CDR3 bases: TGTGCCAGCAGCTTAGAACTCGGCTCCACAGATACGCAGTATTTT. Its protein product is CASSLELGSTDTQYF.

In DNA, the CDR3 is TGCAGCGTTCAAACAGGGGGTGTGAACACTGAAGCTTTCTTT. Residues: CSVQTGGVNTEAFF. The J gene is TRBJ1-1, the V gene TRBV29-1; 8 positions match TRBD1. V was clipped by 5 bases and J by 0 bases; unmatched bases: 5. CDR1 and CDR2 from the germline V gene are SQVTM and ANQGSEA. The length of the CDR3 is 14 residues.

The count of this clone is one. The CDR3 region has the DNA TGTGCCAGCAGTCAGACACGGGCCTACGAGCAGTACTTC. This sequence encodes CASSQTRAYEQYF. V gene TRBV6-5 combines with J gene TRBJ2-7; D remains ambiguous. There are 13 residues in the CDR3. Germline loops: CDR1 MNHEY, CDR2 SVGAGI. V shed 5 bases and J shed 2 bases, with 10 bases lying between them.

The rearrangement uses TRBV24-1 and TRBJ2-7, with TRBD1 as a possible D gene (5 bases). Looked up from germline, CDR1 is KGHDR and CDR2 is SFDVKD. This CDR3 is built from 13 residues. V was shortened by 6 bases and J by 3 bases, with 11 bases between the two germline ends. The CDR3 region is CATSSPGIYEQYF. The CDR3 region has the DNA TGTGCCACCAGTTCGCCAGGGATCTACGAGCAGTACTTC.

This chain joins TRBV11-3 and TRBJ1-3; D not resolved. V was trimmed by 4 bases and J by 9 bases, leaving 13 bases between them. The germline CDR1 and CDR2 sequences are SGHNT and YENEEA. The CDR3 spans 13 residues. This chain's CDR3 is CASSSGPQSTIYF. The CDR3 nucleotides are TGTGCCAGCAGCTCAGGACCCCAGTCCACCATATATTTT.

The rearrangement joins TRBV7-6 to TRBJ2-3; 8 bases align to TRBD1. The CDR3 extends over 16 amino acids. After removal of 5 bases from V and 4 bases from J, the junction contained 11 bases not matched to a gene. Per the germline V gene, CDR1 is SGHVS and CDR2 is FNYEAQ. The CDR3 bases are TGTGCCAGCAGCAGCGACAGGGGCGGCGAGGCAGATACGCAGTATTTT. Protein: CASSSDRGGEADTQYF.

The rearrangement joins TRBV27 to TRBJ1-4; TRBD1 agrees at 9 bases. This CDR3 region has 18 residues. V lost 5 bases and J lost 5; bases outside the gene matches: 15. Germline lookup yields CDR1 MNHEY and CDR2 SMNVEV (reference sequence). The CDR3 reads CASSLDRGGPLNNEKLFF. The CDR3, as DNA: TGTGCCAGCAGTCTCGACAGGGGGGGCCCTCTTAACAATGAAAAACTGTTTTTT.